A single T cell receptor beta chain is shown here with its context. Here immunoSEQ multiplex PCR was the method, and the copy in TCRdb shows in-frame clones only, minus some. The data hold around 820 clones, with roughly 50% observed a single time. Label interpretation: CD137+ CD4 T cells sorted after culture with HeLa expressing allogeneic HLA-DP. HeLa stimulator cells carried retrovirally transduced HLA-DPA1/DPB1, HLA-DM, invariant chain and CD80. After about 14 days' expansion, CD4+ cells were restimulated 20 to 25 h with HeLa expressing allogeneic DPB1. The data belong to a study of T cell repertoires and HLA-DP antigens. Study outcomes and limitations: Clones undetected before culture averaged about 33% against one allele and 50.6% against the other.

The CDR3 sequence is 14 residues long. V dropped 0 bases and J dropped 3 bases, with 9 bases sitting between them. Per the germline V gene, CDR1 is SGHRS and CDR2 is YFSETQ. The material sequenced was alloreactive CD137+ CD4+ T cells from cultured PBMCs. Subset in this sample: CD137+ CD4+ cells sorted after roughly 23 h restimulation with the allogeneic HLA-DP-expressing HeLa cells. This TCR was sampled from a man aged 60 to 69 in good health and CMV-seronegative. The chain joins TRBV5-1 to TRBJ1-1; D may be TRBD1 (5 bases). CDR3 protein: CASSLAGEDTEAFF. The CDR3 nucleotides read TGCGCCAGCAGCTTGGCGGGGGAAGACACTGAAGCTTTCTTT. The full variable domain, with the rest looked up from reference TRBV5-1 and TRBJ1-1, is KAGVTQTPRYLIKTRGQQVTLSCSPISGHRSVSWYQQTPGQGLQFLFEYFSETQRNKGNFPGRFSGRQFSNSRSEMNVSTLELGDSALYLCASSLAGEDTEAFFGQGTRLTVV.